In this sample, the clone carrying this TCR beta chain turned up once. The antigen remains unidentified. V lost 1 base, J lost 4 bases, and 11 bases lay in between. Germline V CDR1 and CDR2: SGHDN, FVKESK. The CDR3 runs 15 residues. Both 60 Vbeta primers and 13 Jbeta primers went into the PCR. Generated by immunoSEQ multiplex PCR, the TCRdb table keeps only in-frame clones and is missing some. The table records 200,000 or so clones, about 83% of them present only once. The sample belongs to a study of cytomegalovirus exposure and HLA in healthy donors. Study-wide context: Unique TCR beta sequences numbering 95 million to 130 million came from 190 million or so T cells in an earlier analysis.

The study's findings and limits: Earlier results showed most TCR beta V segments being productive about 87% or about 30% of the time.

The chain has TRBV14 and TRBJ2-1; TRBD1 might be the D (6 bases). The origin of this receptor is a man aged 35-49 years in good health and CMV-seronegative. Sequencing was done on a sample of PBMCs. The CDR3: CASSQAKTGYNEQFF. The CDR3 nucleotides are TGTGCCAGCAGCCAAGCAAAGACAGGTTACAATGAGCAGTTCTTC. Using reference TRBV14 and TRBJ2-1 for the parts outside the CDR3, the full variable domain is EAGVTQFPSHSVIEKGQTVTLRCDPISGHDNLYWYRRVMGKEIKFLLHFVKESKQDESGMPNNRFLAERTGGTYSTLKVQPAELEDSGVYFCASSQAKTGYNEQFFGPGTRLTVL.